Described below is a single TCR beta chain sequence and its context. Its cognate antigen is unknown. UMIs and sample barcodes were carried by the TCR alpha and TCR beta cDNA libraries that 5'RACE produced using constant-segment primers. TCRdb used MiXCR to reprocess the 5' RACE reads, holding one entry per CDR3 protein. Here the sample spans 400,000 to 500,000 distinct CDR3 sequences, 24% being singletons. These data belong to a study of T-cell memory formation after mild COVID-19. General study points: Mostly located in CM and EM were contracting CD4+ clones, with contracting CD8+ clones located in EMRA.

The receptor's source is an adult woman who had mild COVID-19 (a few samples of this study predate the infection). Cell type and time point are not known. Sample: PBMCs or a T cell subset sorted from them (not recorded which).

The CDR3 DNA sequence: TGTGCCAGCAGCCGGGGGGGGGGACCCAGCACAGATACGCAGTATTTT. It is translated as CASSRGGGPSTDTQYF. V is TRBV7-2 and J is TRBJ2-3; 8 nucleotides agree with TRBD2. This CDR3 contains 16 residues. With 5 bases clipped from V and 0 bases from J, the junction kept 7 bases outside the gene matches. Germline CDR1 and CDR2: SGHTA and FQGNSA.